This T cell receptor (beta chain) was captured by sequencing in a study of PD-1 blockade in classical Hodgkin lymphoma. Clones were read by immunoSEQ multiplex PCR, and TCRdb kept only the in-frame ones, dropping some. The data show 20,000 to 25,000 clones, 60% to 80% seen once. Regarding time point: cycle 4 day 1 (C4D1), after five to seven weeks of nivolumab. All trial patients relapsed after autologous stem cell transplantation. This CDR3 is built from 13 residues. Germline loops: CDR1 SGHTA, CDR2 FQGNSA. V dropped 3 bases and J dropped 5 bases, with 9 bases sitting between them. Sequenced material: peripheral blood mononuclear cells (PBMCs), taken before the fourth cycle of nivolumab. The source of this sequence is a human donor with classical Hodgkin lymphoma. The J gene is TRBJ2-3, the V gene TRBV7-2; D not certain. The chain's CDR3 is CASSFNLVDTQYF. The CDR3 DNA reads as TGTGCCAGCAGCTTCAACCTCGTAGATACGCAGTATTTT.